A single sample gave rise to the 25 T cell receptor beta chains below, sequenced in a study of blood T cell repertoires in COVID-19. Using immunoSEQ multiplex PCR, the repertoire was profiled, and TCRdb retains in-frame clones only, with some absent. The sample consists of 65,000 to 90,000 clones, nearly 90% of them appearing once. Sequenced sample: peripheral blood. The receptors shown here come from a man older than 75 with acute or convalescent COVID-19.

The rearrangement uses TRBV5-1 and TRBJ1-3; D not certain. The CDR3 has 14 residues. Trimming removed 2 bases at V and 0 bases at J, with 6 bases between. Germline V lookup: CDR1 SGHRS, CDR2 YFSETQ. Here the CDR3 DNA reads TGCGCCAGCAGCTTACAGAGCTCTGGAAACACCATATATTTT. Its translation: CASSLQSSGNTIYF.

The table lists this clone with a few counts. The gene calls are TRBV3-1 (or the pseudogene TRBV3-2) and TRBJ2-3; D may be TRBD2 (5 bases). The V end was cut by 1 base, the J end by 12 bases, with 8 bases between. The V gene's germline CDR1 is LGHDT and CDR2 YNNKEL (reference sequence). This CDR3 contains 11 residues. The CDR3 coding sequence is TGTGCCAGCAGCCAAGTGGGAGATCAGTATTTT. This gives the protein CASSQVGDQYF.

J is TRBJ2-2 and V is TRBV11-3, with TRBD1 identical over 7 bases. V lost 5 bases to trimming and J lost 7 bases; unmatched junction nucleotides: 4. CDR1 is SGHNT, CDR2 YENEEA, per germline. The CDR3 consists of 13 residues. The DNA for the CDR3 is TGTGCCAGCAGCACGACAGGGAACGGGGAGCTGTTTTTT. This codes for CASSTTGNGELFF.

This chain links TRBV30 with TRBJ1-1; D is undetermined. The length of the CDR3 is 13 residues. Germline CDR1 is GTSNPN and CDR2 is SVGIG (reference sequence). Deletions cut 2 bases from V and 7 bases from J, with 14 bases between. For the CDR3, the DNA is TGTGCCTGGAGTTCCAGGTTGGGTGATGAAGCTTTCTTT. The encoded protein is CAWSSRLGDEAFF.

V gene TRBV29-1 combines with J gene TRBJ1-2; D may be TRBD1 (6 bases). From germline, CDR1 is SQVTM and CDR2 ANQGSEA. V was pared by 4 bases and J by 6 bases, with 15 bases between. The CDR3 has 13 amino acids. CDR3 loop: CSVATSGTNGYTF. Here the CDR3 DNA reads TGCAGCGTTGCGACCTCCGGGACAAATGGCTACACCTTC.

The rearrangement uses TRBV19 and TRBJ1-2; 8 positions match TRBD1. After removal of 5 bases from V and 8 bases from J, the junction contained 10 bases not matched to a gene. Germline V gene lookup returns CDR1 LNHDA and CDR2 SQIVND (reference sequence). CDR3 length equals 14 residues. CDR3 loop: CASSSPDRARGYTF. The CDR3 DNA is TGTGCCAGTAGTTCGCCGGACAGGGCTCGGGGCTACACCTTC.

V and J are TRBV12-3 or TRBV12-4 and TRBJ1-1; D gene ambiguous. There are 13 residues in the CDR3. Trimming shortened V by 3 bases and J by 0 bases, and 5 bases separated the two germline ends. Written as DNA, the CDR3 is TGTGCCAGCAGTTTTGCGCTGAACACTGAAGCTTTCTTT. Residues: CASSFALNTEAFF.

The DNA for the CDR3 is TGTGCCAGTAGTATAGGGGGGCACGGCCAGCCCCAGCATTTT. Its translation: CASSIGGHGQPQHF. This sequence joins TRBV19 and TRBJ1-5; D might be TRBD1 (6 bases). Germline assignment: CDR1 LNHDA and CDR2 SQIVND (reference sequence). The CDR3 spans 14 residues. V was shortened by 1 base and J by 7 bases, with 11 bases between the two germline ends.

The CDR3: CASSFGEGTIQHF. In DNA, the CDR3 is TGTGCCAGCAGTTTCGGTGAGGGGACAATCCAGCATTTT. V and J are TRBV6-6 and TRBJ1-5, with D perhaps TRBD1 (6 bases). Trimming removed 4 bases at V and 12 bases at J, with 16 bases between. The CDR3 runs to 13 residues. Germline CDR1 MNHNY, CDR2 SVGAGI (reference sequence).

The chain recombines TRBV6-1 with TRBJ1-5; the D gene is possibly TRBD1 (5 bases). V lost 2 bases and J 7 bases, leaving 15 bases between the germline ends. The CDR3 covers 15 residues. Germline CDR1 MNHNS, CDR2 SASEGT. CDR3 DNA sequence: TGTGCCAGCAGTGAACCGGGACTCCCTGGCCAGCCCCAGCATTTT. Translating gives CASSEPGLPGQPQHF.

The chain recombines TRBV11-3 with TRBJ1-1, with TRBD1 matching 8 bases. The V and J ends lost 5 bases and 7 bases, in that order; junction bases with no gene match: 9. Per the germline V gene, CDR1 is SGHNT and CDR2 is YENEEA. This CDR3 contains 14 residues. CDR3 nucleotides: TGTGCCAGCAGCCCAGGGACAGGTCAGAGTGAAGCTTTCTTT. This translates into CASSPGTGQSEAFF.

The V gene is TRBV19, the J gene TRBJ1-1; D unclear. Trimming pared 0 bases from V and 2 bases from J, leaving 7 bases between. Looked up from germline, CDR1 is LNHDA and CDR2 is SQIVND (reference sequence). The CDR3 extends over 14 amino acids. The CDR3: CASSIDPDNTEAFF. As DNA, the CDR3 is TGTGCCAGTAGTATAGATCCAGATAACACTGAAGCTTTCTTT.

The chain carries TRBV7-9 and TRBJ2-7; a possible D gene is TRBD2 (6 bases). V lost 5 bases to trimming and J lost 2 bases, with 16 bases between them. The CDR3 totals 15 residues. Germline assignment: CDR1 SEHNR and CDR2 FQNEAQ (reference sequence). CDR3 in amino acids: CASSPSGVGAYEQYF. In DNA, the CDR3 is TGTGCCAGCAGCCCCTCGGGGGTCGGAGCCTACGAGCAGTACTTC. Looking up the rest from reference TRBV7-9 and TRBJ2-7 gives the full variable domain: DTGVSQNPRHKITKRGQNVTFRCDPISEHNRLYWYRQTLGQGPEFLTYFQNEAQLEKSRLLSDRFSAERPKGSFSTLEIQRTEQGDSAMYLCASSPSGVGAYEQYFGPGTRLTVT.

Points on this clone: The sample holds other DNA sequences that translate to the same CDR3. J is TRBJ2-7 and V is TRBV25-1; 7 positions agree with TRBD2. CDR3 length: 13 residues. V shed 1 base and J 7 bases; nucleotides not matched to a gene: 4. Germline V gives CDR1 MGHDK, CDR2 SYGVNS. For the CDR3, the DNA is TGTGCCAGCAGTGAATGGGAGGGGAAGGAGCAGTACTTC. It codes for CASSEWEGKEQYF.

CDR3 nucleotide sequence: TGCGCCAGCAGCTTGGGACTAGCGGGAGTAATGAACACCGGGGAGCTGTTTTTT. The encoded protein is CASSLGLAGVMNTGELFF. V gene TRBV5-1 combines with J gene TRBJ2-2; 12 positions match TRBD2. Germline CDR1 SGHRS, CDR2 YFSETQ. The junction had 4 bases not matched to a gene; V was cut back by 0 bases and J by 1 base. CDR3 size: 18 residues.

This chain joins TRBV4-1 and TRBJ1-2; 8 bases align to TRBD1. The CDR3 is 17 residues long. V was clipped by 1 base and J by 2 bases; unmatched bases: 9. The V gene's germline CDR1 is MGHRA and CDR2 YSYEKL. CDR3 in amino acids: CASSQVPGTGINYGYTF. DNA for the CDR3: TGCGCCAGCAGCCAAGTCCCCGGGACAGGTATCAACTATGGCTACACCTTC.

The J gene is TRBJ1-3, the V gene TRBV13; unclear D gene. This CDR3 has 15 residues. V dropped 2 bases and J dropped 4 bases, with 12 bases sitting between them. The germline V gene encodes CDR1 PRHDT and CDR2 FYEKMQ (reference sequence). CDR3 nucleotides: TGTGCCAGCAGCTTAAACACCGGCGGCGGAAACACCATATATTTT. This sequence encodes CASSLNTGGGNTIYF.

The chain's CDR3 is CASGGHPNTEAFF. CDR3 in DNA: TGTGCCAGCGGGGGACACCCGAACACTGAAGCTTTCTTT. The chain employs TRBV2 and TRBJ1-1; D might be TRBD1 (6 bases). Trimming removed 8 bases from V and 1 base from J, with 11 bases in between. Per the germline V gene, CDR1 is SNHLY and CDR2 is FYNNEI. The length of the CDR3 is 13 residues.

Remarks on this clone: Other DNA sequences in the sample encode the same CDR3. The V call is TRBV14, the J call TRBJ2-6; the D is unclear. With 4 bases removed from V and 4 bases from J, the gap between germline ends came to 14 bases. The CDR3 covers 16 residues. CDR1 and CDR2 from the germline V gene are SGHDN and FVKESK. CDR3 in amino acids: CASSPPPSGGANVLTF. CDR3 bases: TGTGCCAGCAGCCCCCCCCCTAGTGGCGGGGCCAACGTCCTGACTTTC.

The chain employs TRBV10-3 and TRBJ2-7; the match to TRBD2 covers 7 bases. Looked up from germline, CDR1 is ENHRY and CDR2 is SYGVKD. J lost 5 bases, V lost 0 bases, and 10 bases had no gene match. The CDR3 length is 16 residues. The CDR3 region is CAISESMAAGVNEQYF. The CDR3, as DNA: TGTGCCATCAGTGAGTCGATGGCCGCGGGAGTCAACGAGCAGTACTTC.

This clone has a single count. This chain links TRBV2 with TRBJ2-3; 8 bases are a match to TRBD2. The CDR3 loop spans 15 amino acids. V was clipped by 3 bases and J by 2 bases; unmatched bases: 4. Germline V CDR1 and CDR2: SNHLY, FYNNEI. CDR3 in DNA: TGTGCCAGCAGTGACCTAGCGGGTATCACAGATACGCAGTATTTT. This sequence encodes CASSDLAGITDTQYF.

CDR3 bases: TGTGCCAGCAGCGCAAGAGAGAATAATTCACCCCTCCACTTT. It encodes CASSARENNSPLHF. This chain connects TRBV9 to TRBJ1-6; D call uncertain. The V gene lost 3 bases and the J gene lost 5 bases, with 9 bases spanning the gap. This CDR3 contains 14 residues. Germline V CDR1 and CDR2: SGDLS, YYNGEE. Supplemented by reference TRBV9 and TRBJ1-6, the full variable domain reads DSGVTQTPKHLITATGQRVTLRCSPRSGDLSVYWYQQSLDQGLQFLIQYYNGEERAKGNILERFSAQQFPDLHSELNLSSLELGDSALYFCASSARENNSPLHFGNGTRLTVT.

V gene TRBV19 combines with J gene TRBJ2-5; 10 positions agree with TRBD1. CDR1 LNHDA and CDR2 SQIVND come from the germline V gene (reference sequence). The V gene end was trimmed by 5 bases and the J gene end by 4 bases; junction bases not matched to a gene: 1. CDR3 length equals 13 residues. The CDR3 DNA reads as TGTGCCAGTAGTGACAGGGGGCGAGAGACCCAGTACTTC. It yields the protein CASSDRGRETQYF.

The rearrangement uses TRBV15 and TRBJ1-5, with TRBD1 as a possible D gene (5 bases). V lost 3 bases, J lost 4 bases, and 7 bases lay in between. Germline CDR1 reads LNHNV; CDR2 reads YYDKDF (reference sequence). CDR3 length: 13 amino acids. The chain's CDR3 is CATSSQGNQPQHF. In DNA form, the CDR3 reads TGTGCCACCAGCAGCCAGGGTAATCAGCCCCAGCATTTT.

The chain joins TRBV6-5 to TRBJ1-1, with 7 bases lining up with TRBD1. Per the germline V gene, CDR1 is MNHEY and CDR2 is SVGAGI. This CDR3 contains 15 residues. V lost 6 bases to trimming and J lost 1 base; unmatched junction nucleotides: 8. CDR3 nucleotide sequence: TGTGCCAGCAGCTTAACGACAGGGCCGAACACTGAAGCTTTCTTT. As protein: CASSLTTGPNTEAFF.